This TCR beta chain came from a study of liver allograft versus peripheral blood T cells. Study as a whole: Transplanted-liver T cell receptor repertoires were compared with recipients' peripheral blood repertoires.

This clonotype counts as medium-sized. The antigen is unknown. The study's findings and limits: The authors reported that T cell receptor repertoires inside liver allografts differed from those in peripheral blood.

Per the germline V gene, CDR1 is KGHSH and CDR2 is LQKENI. This CDR3 comprises 14 residues. V was trimmed by 6 bases and J by 0 bases, leaving 12 bases between them. TCRdb fed the reads into MiXCR, producing one record per CDR3 protein. This sample has approximately 12,000 distinct CDR3 sequences, with 20% to 25% found just once. The TCR originated in a human patient who had a liver transplant. Some T cells may have originated in the graft donor. The chain is built from TRBV18 and TRBJ2-7; D gene unclear. This chain's CDR3 is CASSPPQTSYEQYF. In nucleotides, the CDR3 is TGTGCCAGCTCCCCGCCACAGACCTCCTACGAGCAGTACTTC.